Presented here are 24 T cell receptor beta chains from one specimen sequenced in a study of beta chain features in type 1 diabetes. Every bit of the isolated RNA underwent reverse transcription, so sequencing read expressed TCRB transcripts. Profiling relied on immunoSEQ multiplex PCR, and the TCRdb table lists in-frame clones only, not all of them. This table holds about 640,000 clones, around 12% found once. Findings and caveats of the study: Type 1 diabetes patients showed a moderate but significant shortening of TCRB CDR3s in all four CD4+ subsets.

These receptors lack a known antigen. Sequenced sample: naive CD4+ T cells from blood. The receptors were sampled from a man aged 25 to 45 with type 1 diabetes.

The gene calls are TRBV25-1 and TRBJ1-3, with no clear D. The CDR3 is 17 residues long. CDR1 MGHDK and CDR2 SYGVNS come from the germline V gene. Deletions cut 0 bases from V and 6 bases from J, with 18 bases between. The CDR3 here is CASSEYTGTVRKNTIYF. In DNA, the CDR3 is TGTGCCAGCAGTGAATATACGGGCACAGTAAGGAAAAACACCATATATTTT.

The rearrangement joins TRBV5-6 to TRBJ2-1; 7 positions agree with TRBD1. CDR3 length equals 17 residues. The V gene end was trimmed by 2 bases and the J gene end by 5 bases; junction bases not matched to a gene: 13. Germline lookup yields CDR1 SGHDT and CDR2 YYEEEE. The CDR3 DNA sequence: TGTGCCAGCAGCTTTCTTTTTCGGGACAGCTTTAACAATGAGCAGTTCTTC. Translated: CASSFLFRDSFNNEQFF.

The chain employs TRBV13 and TRBJ2-2; D not resolved. Germline lookup yields CDR1 PRHDT and CDR2 FYEKMQ (reference sequence). The CDR3 spans 13 residues. Trimming cost V 6 bases and J 0 bases, with 5 bases left between them. For the CDR3, the DNA is TGTGCCAGCAGGCTCTCGAACACCGGGGAGCTGTTTTTT. It specifies CASRLSNTGELFF. Together with reference TRBV13 and TRBJ2-2, the CDR3 gives the full variable domain: AAGVIQSPRHLIKEKRETATLKCYPIPRHDTVYWYQQGPGQDPQFLISFYEKMQSDKGSIPDRFSAQQFSDYHSELNMSSLELGDSALYFCASRLSNTGELFFGEGSRLTVL.

This sequence joins TRBV7-2 and TRBJ1-3; D uncertain. Trimming pared 4 bases from V and 5 bases from J, leaving 6 bases between. The germline V gene encodes CDR1 SGHTA and CDR2 FQGNSA. The CDR3 covers 12 residues. Here the CDR3 reads CASSSDRNTIYF. The CDR3, as DNA: TGTGCCAGCAGCTCCGACAGAAACACCATATATTTT.

This clone has just a few counts. The same CDR3 arises from other DNA sequences in this sample as well. The chain links TRBV9 to TRBJ1-2, with unresolved D. V was pared by 0 bases and J by 2 bases, with 5 bases between. CDR1 is SGDLS, CDR2 YYNGEE, per germline. The CDR3 extends over 13 amino acids. This CDR3 is CASSVDSNYGYTF. The CDR3 nucleotides read TGTGCCAGCAGCGTAGACAGCAACTATGGCTACACCTTC.

V is TRBV9 and J is TRBJ2-7, with TRBD2 matching 12 bases. The CDR3 contains 15 residues. CDR1 SGDLS and CDR2 YYNGEE come from the germline V gene. V shed 0 bases and J 5 bases; nucleotides not matched to a gene: 3. The CDR3 nucleotides read TGTGCCAGCAGCGTAGTGGCTAGCGGGGGGGACGAGCAGTACTTC. It is translated as CASSVVASGGDEQYF. Full variable domain (outside the CDR3, taken from reference TRBV9 and TRBJ2-7): DSGVTQTPKHLITATGQRVTLRCSPRSGDLSVYWYQQSLDQGLQFLIQYYNGEERAKGNILERFSAQQFPDLHSELNLSSLELGDSALYFCASSVVASGGDEQYFGPGTRLTVT.

The V call is TRBV4-2, the J call TRBJ2-6; the D call may be TRBD1 or TRBD2 (5 bases each). Germline CDR1 LGHNA, CDR2 YNFKEQ. There are 18 residues in the CDR3. V was pared by 1 base and J by 0 bases, with 13 bases between. CDR3 nucleotide sequence: TGTGCCAGCAGCCAAGCAGGGAGTGCTAGCTCTGGGGCCAACGTCCTGACTTTC. It is translated as CASSQAGSASSGANVLTF.

This clone was seen more than once but under ten times. V usage is TRBV7-9 and J usage is TRBJ1-2; 9 bases fit TRBD1. CDR3 length equals 15 residues. V dropped 0 bases and J dropped 8; count of bases not matched to a gene: 7. Per germline, CDR1 SEHNR and CDR2 FQNEAQ (reference sequence). CDR3 nucleotide sequence: TGTGCCAGCAGCTTAGCGGAACAGGGGGCGAACGGCTACACCTTC. Its protein is CASSLAEQGANGYTF.

This clone turned up a few times. The V and J genes are TRBV6-1 and TRBJ2-1; no clear D gene. The CDR3 runs 16 residues. V lost 4 bases to trimming and J lost 4 bases, with 17 bases between them. Looked up from germline, CDR1 is MNHNS and CDR2 is SASEGT. CDR3 protein: CASSAGRSDAYNEQFF. CDR3 in DNA: TGTGCCAGCAGTGCCGGAAGGAGTGACGCGTACAATGAGCAGTTCTTC.

The sample holds a few counts of this clone. The chain recombines TRBV9 with TRBJ2-5; D call uncertain. V was shortened by 3 bases and J by 7 bases, with 10 bases between the two germline ends. CDR3 length equals 12 residues. Per germline, CDR1 SGDLS and CDR2 YYNGEE. The CDR3 bases are TGTGCCAGCAGCGGTGGGGTCGGGACCCAGTACTTC. It is translated as CASSGGVGTQYF.

This rearrangement joins TRBV19 to TRBJ2-1, with 10 bases fitting TRBD1. The V segment lost 10 bases and the J segment 1 base; nucleotides outside the gene matches: 7. Germline V gene lookup returns CDR1 LNHDA and CDR2 SQIVND (reference sequence). The length of the CDR3 is 15 residues. CDR3: CATSPGQGSYNEQFF. The CDR3 bases are TGTGCCACGAGTCCGGGACAGGGGTCCTACAATGAGCAGTTCTTC.

The V and J genes are TRBV7-9 and TRBJ1-5; no firm D call. Germline-derived CDR1 and CDR2 are SEHNR and FQNEAQ (reference sequence). Trimming cost V 1 base and J 7 bases, with 8 bases left between them. This CDR3 spans 13 amino acids. The CDR3 nucleotides are TGTGCCAGCAGCTTAGGGACGGGGCAGCCCCAGCATTTT. Residues: CASSLGTGQPQHF.

This clone has a handful of counts. V gene TRBV5-1 combines with J gene TRBJ2-7; D ambiguous. CDR1 SGHRS and CDR2 YFSETQ come from the germline V gene. Trimming cost V 2 bases and J 1 base, with 10 bases left between them. CDR3 size: 14 residues. CDR3 coding DNA: TGCGCCAGCAGCTTATCGGGCCTTTCCTACGAGCAGTACTTC. Protein: CASSLSGLSYEQYF. The variable domain in full, with the rest retrieved from reference TRBV5-1 and TRBJ2-7, is KAGVTQTPRYLIKTRGQQVTLSCSPISGHRSVSWYQQTPGQGLQFLFEYFSETQRNKGNFPGRFSGRQFSNSRSEMNVSTLELGDSALYLCASSLSGLSYEQYFGPGTRLTVT.

The chain joins TRBV30 to TRBJ2-7; no definite D call. The V end lost 2 bases, the J end lost 0 bases, and 11 bases lay between the germline ends. This CDR3 has 14 amino acids. Germline CDR1 is GTSNPN and CDR2 is SVGIG (reference sequence). DNA of the CDR3: TGTGCCTGGAGTTCTTGGGCTTACTCCTACGAGCAGTACTTC. Its protein is CAWSSWAYSYEQYF. The full variable domain, its missing parts supplied by reference TRBV30 and TRBJ2-7, is SQTIHQWPATLVQPVGSPLSLECTVEGTSNPNLYWYRQAAGRGLQLLFYSVGIGQISSEVPQNLSASRPQDRQFILSSKKLLLSDSGFYLCAWSSWAYSYEQYFGPGTRLTVT.

This clone was counted between two and nine times. This chain uses TRBV30 with TRBJ1-6; 8 bases align to TRBD1. The CDR3 is 13 residues long. Germline values: CDR1 GTSNPN, CDR2 SVGIG (reference sequence). V was pared by 8 bases and J by 7 bases, with 7 bases of the junction left unmatched. Written as DNA, the CDR3 is TGTGCCCAATACAGGGGGGGAAATTCACCCCTCCACTTT. Translating gives CAQYRGGNSPLHF. The full variable domain, completed using reference TRBV30 and TRBJ1-6, is SQTIHQWPATLVQPVGSPLSLECTVEGTSNPNLYWYRQAAGRGLQLLFYSVGIGQISSEVPQNLSASRPQDRQFILSSKKLLLSDSGFYLCAQYRGGNSPLHFGNGTRLTVT.

The sample holds a few counts of this clone. The chain is built from TRBV13 and TRBJ1-4; D remains unclear. Trimming removed 2 bases from V and 5 bases from J, with 6 bases in between. The CDR3 length is 13 residues. The germline V gene encodes CDR1 PRHDT and CDR2 FYEKMQ (reference sequence). The CDR3 region is CASSLQDNEKLFF. The CDR3 DNA reads TGTGCCAGCAGCTTACAGGACAATGAAAAACTGTTTTTT.

This clone was counted a few times. V usage is TRBV5-1 and J usage is TRBJ2-1, with TRBD2 matching 13 bases. Trimming cost V 6 bases and J 6 bases; bases outside gene matches: 3. There are 14 residues in the CDR3. Germline assignment: CDR1 SGHRS and CDR2 YFSETQ. The CDR3 spells CASKGLAGRNEQFF. CDR3 DNA sequence: TGCGCCAGCAAGGGACTAGCGGGGCGCAATGAGCAGTTCTTC.

The chain links TRBV7-6 to TRBJ2-3; D unclear. Germline V CDR1 and CDR2: SGHVS, FNYEAQ. With 5 bases removed from V and 0 bases from J, the gap between germline ends came to 9 bases. The CDR3 loop spans 14 amino acids. The CDR3 nucleotides read TGTGCCAGCAGCCACGGGCTGAGCACAGATACGCAGTATTTT. Residues: CASSHGLSTDTQYF.

The chain carries TRBV29-1 and TRBJ1-1, with 9 bases aligning to TRBD1. The trim removed 6 bases at V and 1 base at J, leaving 6 bases unmatched. Germline V gene sequence: CDR1 SQVTM, CDR2 ANQGSEA. The CDR3 totals 14 residues. CDR3 sequence: CSVRGTGTNTEAFF. The CDR3 DNA sequence: TGCAGCGTGAGGGGGACAGGGACGAACACTGAAGCTTTCTTT.

The CDR3 region is CASSRQLAGGLTGELFF. The CDR3 bases are TGTGCCAGCAGCAGGCAGCTAGCGGGGGGTCTCACCGGGGAGCTGTTTTTT. The chain is built from TRBV5-4 and TRBJ2-2; 11 bases fit TRBD2. The CDR3 contains 17 residues. V lost 4 bases, J lost 4 bases, and 9 bases stayed unmatched. Germline CDR1 SGHNT, CDR2 YYREEE (reference sequence).

This clone turned up a few times. V gene TRBV13 combines with J gene TRBJ1-4; D uncertain. The CDR3 runs to 15 residues. The germline V gene encodes CDR1 PRHDT and CDR2 FYEKMQ (reference sequence). Trimming cost V 7 bases and J 0 bases, with 12 bases left between them. CDR3 residues: CASKTWSATNEKLFF. The CDR3 DNA follows: TGTGCCAGCAAAACCTGGAGCGCAACTAATGAAAAACTGTTTTTT.

This clone was recorded a few times. The same CDR3 can be traced to other DNA sequences in this sample. The V gene is TRBV7-2, the J gene TRBJ2-5; tentatively, D is TRBD1 (6 bases). Germline CDR1 is SGHTA and CDR2 is FQGNSA. V was trimmed by 5 bases and J by 3 bases, leaving 10 bases between them. The CDR3 loop spans 13 amino acids. The CDR3 loop is CASSPYREETQYF. Written as DNA, the CDR3 is TGTGCCAGCAGCCCCTACAGGGAAGAGACCCAGTACTTC.

The CDR3 is CASSREGLYGYTF. CDR3 DNA sequence: TGTGCCAGCAGCCGTGAGGGCCTCTATGGCTACACCTTC. The chain uses TRBV11-3 and TRBJ1-2, with D hard to call. Per the germline V gene, CDR1 is SGHNT and CDR2 is YENEEA. Trimming took off 5 bases at V and 4 bases at J, with 11 bases between the two ends. This CDR3 has 13 amino acids. The full variable domain, completed using reference TRBV11-3 and TRBJ1-2, is EAGVVQSPRYKIIEKKQPVAFWCNPISGHNTLYWYLQNLGQGPELLIRYENEEAVDDSQLPKDRFSAERLKGVDSTLKIQPAELGDSAVYLCASSREGLYGYTFGSGTRLTVV.

The chain is built from TRBV7-3 and TRBJ2-5; D is tentatively TRBD1 or TRBD2 (5 bases each). Germline values: CDR1 SGHTA, CDR2 FQGTGA. V lost 0 bases, J lost 3 bases, and 11 bases lay in between. The CDR3 sequence is 15 residues long. The CDR3 coding sequence is TGTGCCAGCAGCTTAACCCGGGGCCAGGAAGAGACCCAGTACTTC. Translated, it gives CASSLTRGQEETQYF.